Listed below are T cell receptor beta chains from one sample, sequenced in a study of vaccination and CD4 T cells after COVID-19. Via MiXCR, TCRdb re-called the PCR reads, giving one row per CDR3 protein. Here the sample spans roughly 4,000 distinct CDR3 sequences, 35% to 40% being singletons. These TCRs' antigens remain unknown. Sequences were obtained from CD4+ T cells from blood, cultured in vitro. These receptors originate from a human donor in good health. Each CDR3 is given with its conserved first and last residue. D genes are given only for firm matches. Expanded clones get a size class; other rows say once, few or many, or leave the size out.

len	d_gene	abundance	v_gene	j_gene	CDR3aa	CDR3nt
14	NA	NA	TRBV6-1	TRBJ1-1	CASSPGTLNTEAFF	TGTGCCAGCAGTCCCGGGACGTTGAACACTGAAGCTTTCTTT
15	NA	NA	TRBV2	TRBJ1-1	CASSVRFGGDTEAFF	TGTGCCAGCAGTGTAAGATTCGGAGGGGACACTGAAGCTTTCTTT
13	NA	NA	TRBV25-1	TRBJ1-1	CASSVGEVAEAFF	TGTGCCAGCTCCGTAGGGGAGGTCGCTGAAGCTTTCTTT
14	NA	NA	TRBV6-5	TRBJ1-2	CASSYGQIQAGYTF	TGTGCCAGCAGTTACGGACAGATTCAGGCTGGCTACACCTTC
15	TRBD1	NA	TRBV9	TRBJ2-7	CASSPRGQEVYEQYF	TGTGCCAGCAGCCCCCGGGGACAGGAAGTCTACGAGCAGTACTTC
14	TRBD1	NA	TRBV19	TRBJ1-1	CASSRDSLNTEAFF	TGTGCCAGTAGCAGGGACAGCTTGAACACTGAAGCTTTCTTT
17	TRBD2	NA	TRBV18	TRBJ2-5	CASSPPRLAGNQETQYF	TGTGCCAGCTCACCACCACGTCTAGCGGGGAACCAAGAGACCCAGTACTTC
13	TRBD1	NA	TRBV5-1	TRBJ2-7	CASSFDRGYEQYF	TGCGCCAGCAGCTTCGACAGGGGATACGAGCAGTACTTC
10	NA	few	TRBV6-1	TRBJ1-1	CASSERDAFF	TGTGCCAGCAGTGAACGGGACGCTTTCTTT
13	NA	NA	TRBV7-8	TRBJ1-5	CASSPLPDQPQHF	TGTGCCAGCAGCCCCCTACCTGATCAGCCCCAGCATTTT
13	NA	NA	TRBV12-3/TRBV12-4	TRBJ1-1	CASRLQVHTEAFF	TGTGCCAGCAGGTTACAGGTCCACACTGAAGCTTTCTTT
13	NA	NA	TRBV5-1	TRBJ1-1	CASSLEAPTEAFF	TGCGCCAGCAGCTTGGAGGCCCCCACTGAAGCTTTCTTT
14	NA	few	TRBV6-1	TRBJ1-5	CASSRGVANQPQHF	TGTGCCAGCAGTAGAGGGGTGGCTAATCAGCCCCAGCATTTT
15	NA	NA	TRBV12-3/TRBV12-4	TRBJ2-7	CASSLSDTIGHEQYF	TGTGCCAGCAGTTTGTCCGACACAATTGGCCACGAGCAGTACTTC
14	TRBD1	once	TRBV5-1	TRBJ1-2	CASSLARQGVHYTF	TGCGCCAGCAGCTTGGCAAGGCAGGGGGTGCACTACACCTTC
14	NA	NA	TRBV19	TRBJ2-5	CASSPLDRKQTQYF	TGTGCCAGTAGTCCGTTGGACCGAAAGCAGACCCAGTACTTC
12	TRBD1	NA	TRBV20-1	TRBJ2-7	CSATGTDYEQYF	TGCAGTGCTACCGGGACAGACTACGAGCAGTACTTC
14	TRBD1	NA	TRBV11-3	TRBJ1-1	CASSLGTGYTEAFF	TGTGCCAGCAGCTTGGGGACAGGGTACACTGAAGCTTTCTTT
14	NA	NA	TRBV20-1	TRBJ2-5	CGAKRRGAGETQYF	TGCGGTGCCAAGCGCCGGGGGGCTGGGGAGACCCAGTACTTC
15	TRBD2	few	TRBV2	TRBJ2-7	CASSETGLARREQYF	TGTGCCAGCAGTGAAACGGGACTAGCTCGGCGCGAGCAGTACTTC
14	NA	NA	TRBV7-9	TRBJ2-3	CASSLGALTDTQYF	TGTGCCAGCAGCTTAGGGGCCCTCACAGATACGCAGTATTTT
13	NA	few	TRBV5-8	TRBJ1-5	CASSDIGNQPQHF	TGTGCCAGCAGCGATATAGGCAATCAGCCCCAGCATTTT
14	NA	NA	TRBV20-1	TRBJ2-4	CSARVVGAKNIQYF	TGCAGTGCTAGAGTGGTAGGGGCCAAAAACATTCAGTACTTC
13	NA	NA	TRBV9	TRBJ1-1	CASSLLGGTEAFF	TGTGCCAGCAGCCTCCTGGGGGGAACTGAAGCTTTCTTT
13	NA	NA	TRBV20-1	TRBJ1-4	CSAPGGPMEKLFF	TGCAGTGCTCCCGGGGGGCCGATGGAAAAACTGTTTTTT
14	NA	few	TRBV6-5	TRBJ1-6	CASSYAGNNSPLHF	TGTGCCAGCAGTTACGCAGGGAATAATTCACCCCTCCACTTT
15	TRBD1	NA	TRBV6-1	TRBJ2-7	CASSAAGTGGYEQYF	TGTGCCAGCAGTGCGGCCGGGACAGGGGGCTACGAGCAGTACTTC
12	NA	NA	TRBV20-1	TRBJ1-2	CSARDHIYGYTF	TGCAGTGCCAGGGATCACATCTATGGCTACACCTTC
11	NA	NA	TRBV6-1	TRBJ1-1	CATALELEAFF	TGTGCCACCGCATTAGAGCTTGAAGCTTTCTTT
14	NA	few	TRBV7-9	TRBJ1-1	CASSLGEGNTEAFF	TGTGCCAGCAGCTTAGGGGAGGGAAACACTGAAGCTTTCTTT
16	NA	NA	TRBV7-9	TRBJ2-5	CASETSGPTEKETQYF	TGTGCCAGCGAAACCTCAGGGCCGACGGAGAAAGAGACCCAGTACTTC
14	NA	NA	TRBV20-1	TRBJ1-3	CSANRPEGGNTIYF	TGCAGTGCTAATCGCCCAGAGGGTGGAAACACCATATATTTT
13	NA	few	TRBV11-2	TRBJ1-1	CASSLDPGTEAFF	TGTGCCAGCAGCTTAGATCCCGGGACTGAAGCTTTCTTT
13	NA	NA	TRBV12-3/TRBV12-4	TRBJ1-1	CASTPAVNTEAFF	TGTGCCAGCACCCCCGCGGTTAACACTGAAGCTTTCTTT
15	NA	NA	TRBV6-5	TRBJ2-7	CASSYSLEGVYERYF	TGTGCCAGCAGTTACTCCCTTGAAGGGGTCTACGAGCGGTACTTC
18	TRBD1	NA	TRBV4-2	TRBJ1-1	CASSQGPLSTGVNTEAFF	TGTGCCAGCAGCCAAGGGCCCCTTTCGACAGGGGTGAACACTGAAGCTTTCTTT
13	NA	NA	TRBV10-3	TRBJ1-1	CAISELLNTEAFF	TGTGCCATCAGTGAGCTACTAAACACTGAAGCTTTCTTT
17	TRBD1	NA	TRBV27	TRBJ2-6	CASSLGTGSSGANVLTF	TGTGCCAGCAGTTTGGGGACAGGGAGCTCTGGGGCCAACGTCCTGACTTTC
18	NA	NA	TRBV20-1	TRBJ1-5	CSARDPDRSFFSNQPQHF	TGCAGTGCTAGAGACCCTGACAGGTCATTTTTTAGCAATCAGCCCCAGCATTTT
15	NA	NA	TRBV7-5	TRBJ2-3	CISVLERAERSTQYF	NA
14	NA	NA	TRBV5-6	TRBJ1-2	CASSLNQGVYGYTF	TGTGCCAGCAGCTTGAATCAGGGAGTGTATGGCTACACCTTC
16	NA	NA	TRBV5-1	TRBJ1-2	CASSRSRPPEGDGYTF	TGCGCCAGCAGCCGCTCGAGACCGCCGGAGGGAGATGGCTACACCTTC
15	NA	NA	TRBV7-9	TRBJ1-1	CASSLDVGVNTEAFF	TGTGCCAGCAGCTTAGACGTCGGGGTGAACACTGAAGCTTTCTTT
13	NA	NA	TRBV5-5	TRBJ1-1	CASSFIGAAEAFF	TGTGCCAGCAGCTTTATCGGGGCCGCTGAAGCTTTCTTT
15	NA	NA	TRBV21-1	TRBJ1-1	CASSKDRGQNTEAFF	TGTGCCAGCAGCAAAGATAGGGGGCAGAACACTGAAGCTTTCTTT
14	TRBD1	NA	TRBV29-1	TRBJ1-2	CSVEEAGGRYGYTF	TGCAGCGTCGAAGAGGCAGGGGGCCGCTATGGCTACACCTTC